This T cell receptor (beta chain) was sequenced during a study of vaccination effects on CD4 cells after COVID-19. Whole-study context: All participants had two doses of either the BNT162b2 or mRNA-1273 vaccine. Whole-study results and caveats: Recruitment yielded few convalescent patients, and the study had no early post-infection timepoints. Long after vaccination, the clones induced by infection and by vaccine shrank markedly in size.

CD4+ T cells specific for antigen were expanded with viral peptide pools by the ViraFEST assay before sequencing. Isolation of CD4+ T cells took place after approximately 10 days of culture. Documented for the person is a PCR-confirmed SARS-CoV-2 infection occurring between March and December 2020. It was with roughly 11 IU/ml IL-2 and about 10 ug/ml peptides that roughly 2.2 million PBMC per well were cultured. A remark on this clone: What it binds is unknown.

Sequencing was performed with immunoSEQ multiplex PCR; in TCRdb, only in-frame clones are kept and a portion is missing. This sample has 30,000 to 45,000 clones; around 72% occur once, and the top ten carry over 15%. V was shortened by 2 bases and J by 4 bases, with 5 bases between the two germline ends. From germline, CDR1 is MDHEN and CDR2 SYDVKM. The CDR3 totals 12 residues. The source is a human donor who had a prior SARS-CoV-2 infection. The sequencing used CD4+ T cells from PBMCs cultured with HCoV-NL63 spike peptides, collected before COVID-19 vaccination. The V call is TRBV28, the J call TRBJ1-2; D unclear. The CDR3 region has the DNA TGTGCCAGCAGTTTAAGGCTCTATGGCTACACCTTC. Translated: CASSLRLYGYTF.